The 32 T cell receptor beta chains listed next were all sequenced from one sample in a study of beta chain features in type 1 diabetes. Expressed TCRB transcripts got sequenced, as all isolated RNA was reverse transcribed. Only in-frame clones appear in the TCRdb table, and some are missing; sequencing was by immunoSEQ multiplex PCR. The repertoire includes about 650,000 clones, roughly an eighth of them detected once, and around 0.12% sits in the top ten. Their cognate antigens are unknown. Notes on the study in general: Shortening of TCRB CDR3s, moderate but significant, appeared in all four CD4+ subsets of Type 1 diabetes patients.

Material: naive CD4+ T cells from blood. All receptors come from a man aged 30 to 39 with type 1 diabetes.

This clone was observed a few times. The V call is TRBV9, the J call TRBJ2-5; D perhaps matches TRBD1 (5 bases). The CDR3 is 14 residues long. CDR1 is SGDLS and CDR2 is YYNGEE in the germline V gene. V lost 3 bases, J lost 1 base, and 10 bases lay in between. CDR3 nucleotides: TGTGCCAGCAGCGCCAGGGCCGCCCAAGAGACCCAGTACTTC. This codes for CASSARAAQETQYF. Complete variable domain (other parts from reference TRBV9 and TRBJ2-5): DSGVTQTPKHLITATGQRVTLRCSPRSGDLSVYWYQQSLDQGLQFLIQYYNGEERAKGNILERFSAQQFPDLHSELNLSSLELGDSALYFCASSARAAQETQYFGPGTRLLVL.

V and J are TRBV30 and TRBJ1-5, with D possibly matching TRBD1 (6 bases). The CDR3 runs to 15 residues. V was clipped by 0 bases and J by 0 bases, with 9 bases between them. Germline CDR1 is GTSNPN and CDR2 is SVGIG (reference sequence). The CDR3 coding sequence is TGTGCCTGGAGTGTAAGGGGGAATAGCAATCAGCCCCAGCATTTT. It translates to CAWSVRGNSNQPQHF.

The CDR3 region is CASRPGGTGELFF. The CDR3 DNA reads as TGCGCCAGCAGACCAGGCGGCACCGGGGAGCTGTTTTTT. The J gene is TRBJ2-2, the V gene TRBV5-1; D not resolved. Germline V gene sequence: CDR1 SGHRS, CDR2 YFSETQ. This CDR3 contains 13 residues. V was cut by 5 bases and J by 4 bases, with 9 bases left in between. Using reference TRBV5-1 and TRBJ2-2 for the parts outside the CDR3, the full variable domain is KAGVTQTPRYLIKTRGQQVTLSCSPISGHRSVSWYQQTPGQGLQFLFEYFSETQRNKGNFPGRFSGRQFSNSRSEMNVSTLELGDSALYLCASRPGGTGELFFGEGSRLTVL.

This clone has a handful of counts. The rearrangement joins TRBV27 to TRBJ2-5, with TRBD2 as a possible D gene (7 bases). The germline gives CDR1 MNHEY, CDR2 SMNVEV (reference sequence). This CDR3 comprises 15 residues. V gave up 2 bases and J gave up 5 bases, with 15 bases separating them. The CDR3 sequence: CASSLERGGFETQYF. The CDR3 nucleotides read TGTGCCAGCAGTTTAGAGAGGGGGGGCTTCGAGACCCAGTACTTC.

V gene TRBV28 combines with J gene TRBJ2-5, with TRBD1 matching over 9 bases. Losses at the gene ends were 1 base for V and 5 bases for J; bases not matched to a gene: 14. The CDR3 totals 18 residues. Germline values: CDR1 MDHEN, CDR2 SYDVKM. The CDR3 DNA follows: TGTGCCAGCAGTTTATATGGTGCGAGGGGACAGGGCATGGAGACCCAGTACTTC. Its translation is CASSLYGARGQGMETQYF.

This clone was detected a few times. J is TRBJ2-3 and V is TRBV30; 11 nucleotides agree with TRBD2. Germline CDR1 is GTSNPN and CDR2 is SVGIG (reference sequence). Losses at the gene ends were 4 bases for V and 5 bases for J; bases not matched to a gene: 5. CDR3 size: 14 residues. The CDR3 region has the DNA TGTGCCTGGACTCTAGCGGGGGGTGGAGATACGCAGTATTTT. It translates to CAWTLAGGGDTQYF.

This clone has more than one count but fewer than ten. The V gene is TRBV7-9, the J gene TRBJ2-7; D possibly uses TRBD1 or TRBD2 (5 bases each). Germline V CDR1 and CDR2: SEHNR, FQNEAQ (reference sequence). The CDR3 totals 14 residues. V was clipped by 5 bases and J by 1 base, with 12 bases between them. The CDR3 DNA is TGTGCCAGCAGCCCGAGGGACGTTTCCTACGAGCAGTACTTC. Its protein is CASSPRDVSYEQYF.

V usage is TRBV10-1 and J usage is TRBJ2-3; D is uncertain. The CDR3 is 13 residues long. The germline V gene encodes CDR1 WNHNN and CDR2 SYGVQD (reference sequence). V lost 0 bases, J lost 6 bases, and 7 bases lay in between. CDR3 sequence (DNA): TGCGCCAGCAGTGAGTCTGTGGTGGATACGCAGTATTTT. The encoded protein is CASSESVVDTQYF.

Remarks on this clone: The sample carries other DNA sequences with the same CDR3. CDR3 protein: CASSLRGSNQPQHF. The CDR3, as DNA: TGTGCCAGCAGTCTAAGGGGAAGCAATCAGCCCCAGCATTTT. The chain recombines TRBV7-9 with TRBJ1-5; perhaps TRBD1 as D (5 bases). The CDR3 length is 14 residues. V lost 6 bases and J lost 1, with 10 bases in between. Looked up from germline, CDR1 is SEHNR and CDR2 is FQNEAQ (reference sequence). The full variable domain, with the rest looked up from reference TRBV7-9 and TRBJ1-5, is DTGVSQNPRHKITKRGQNVTFRCDPISEHNRLYWYRQTLGQGPEFLTYFQNEAQLEKSRLLSDRFSAERPKGSFSTLEIQRTEQGDSAMYLCASSLRGSNQPQHFGDGTRLSIL.

The table lists this clone with a few counts. This chain joins TRBV7-2 and TRBJ2-4; D gene unclear. Trimming removed 2 bases from V and 3 bases from J, with 11 bases in between. The CDR3 extends over 15 amino acids. CDR1 and CDR2 from the germline V gene are SGHTA and FQGNSA. The CDR3 reads CASSLRGLGKNIQYF. The DNA of the CDR3 is TGTGCCAGCAGCTTAAGAGGTTTGGGCAAAAACATTCAGTACTTC.

The CDR3 nucleotides read TGTGCCAGCACCAGGACAAGCACAGGGTATGGCTACACCTTC. It codes for CASTRTSTGYGYTF. The chain uses TRBV7-2 and TRBJ1-2; tentatively, D is TRBD1 (6 bases). Trimming removed 7 bases from V and 5 bases from J, with 17 bases in between. CDR1 and CDR2 from the germline V gene are SGHTA and FQGNSA. The CDR3 is made up of 14 amino acids.

CDR3 nucleotides: TGTGCCAGCAGTTTATCAGGGGATACTGAAGCTTTCTTT. This sequence encodes CASSLSGDTEAFF. The chain employs TRBV6-5 and TRBJ1-1, with D perhaps TRBD1 (6 bases). Germline V gene lookup returns CDR1 MNHEY and CDR2 SVGAGI. V lost 4 bases, J lost 5 bases, and 11 bases lay in between. The CDR3 sequence is 13 residues long.

J is TRBJ2-1 and V is TRBV7-8, with TRBD1 identical over 9 bases. The length of the CDR3 is 14 residues. V lost 5 bases, J lost 8 bases, and 7 bases stayed unmatched. In germline, CDR1 is SGHVS, CDR2 FQNEAQ. CDR3 coding DNA: TGTGCCAGCAGCCCGTACAGGGGGCGCGATGAGCAGTTCTTC. Protein: CASSPYRGRDEQFF.

The table lists this clone with a few counts. The gene calls are TRBV29-1 and TRBJ2-5; D is ambiguous. Germline V gene sequence: CDR1 SQVTM, CDR2 ANQGSEA. V was pared by 2 bases and J by 4 bases, with 11 bases between. CDR3 length: 13 residues. The CDR3 DNA reads TGCAGCGTTGAAATAGGTGGCGGAGAGACCCAGTACTTC. This codes for CSVEIGGGETQYF.

The chain links TRBV7-8 to TRBJ2-5, with D possibly being TRBD1 (6 bases). The length of the CDR3 is 15 residues. The V end was cut by 5 bases, the J end by 0 bases, with 13 bases between. Germline V gene data show CDR1 as SGHVS and CDR2 as FQNEAQ. CDR3 sequence (DNA): TGTGCCAGCAGCGAGAACCGACAGGACCAAGAGACCCAGTACTTC. Protein: CASSENRQDQETQYF.

J is TRBJ2-1 and V is TRBV7-2; 11 bases map to TRBD2. The V gene's germline CDR1 is SGHTA and CDR2 FQGNSA. This CDR3 has 15 residues. Germline trimming cut 5 bases from V and 8 bases from J; bases unmatched to any gene: 8. The CDR3 reads CASSLLAGGRDEQFF. In DNA form, the CDR3 reads TGTGCCAGCAGCCTTCTAGCGGGGGGCCGGGATGAGCAGTTCTTC.

As to this clone: Other DNA sequences in this specimen translate into the identical CDR3. The rearrangement links TRBV6-6 to TRBJ2-3; D unclear. Deletions cut 6 bases from V and 6 bases from J, with 10 bases between. Per germline, CDR1 MNHNY and CDR2 SVGAGI (reference sequence). The CDR3 consists of 12 residues. CDR3 nucleotide sequence: TGTGCCAGCAGCCCTCGGCCCGATACGCAGTATTTT. Translated, it gives CASSPRPDTQYF.

This clone was seen only a few times. The V call is TRBV5-1, the J call TRBJ2-1; no reliable D call. Between the trimmed V and J ends, which lost 4 bases and 5 bases, there was a span of 13 bases. Germline CDR1 and CDR2: SGHRS and YFSETQ. There are 14 residues in the CDR3. The CDR3 DNA reads TGCGCCAGCAGCGACCAGGCATCAAACAATGAGCAGTTCTTC. Protein: CASSDQASNNEQFF.

This clone was picked up a small number of times. The chain recombines TRBV2 with TRBJ2-7; 7 nucleotides agree with TRBD1. The CDR3 sequence is 14 residues long. V shed 4 bases and J 2 bases; nucleotides not matched to a gene: 5. Germline lookup yields CDR1 SNHLY and CDR2 FYNNEI. CDR3 sequence: CASSAGQAAYEQYF. Written as DNA, the CDR3 is TGTGCCAGCAGTGCTGGACAGGCGGCCTACGAGCAGTACTTC.

Points on this clone: Other DNA sequences within the sample encode an identical CDR3. V gene TRBV7-2 combines with J gene TRBJ2-3; 7 bases line up with TRBD2. From germline, CDR1 is SGHTA and CDR2 FQGNSA. The CDR3 covers 14 residues. V was clipped by 5 bases and J by 1 base; unmatched bases: 3. DNA for the CDR3: TGTGCCAGCAGCCCGGGGGGTCGCACAGATACGCAGTATTTT. It encodes CASSPGGRTDTQYF.

Only a few counts were recorded for this clone. The chain joins TRBV15 to TRBJ2-5; 8 bases line up with TRBD1. This CDR3 has 15 residues. Per germline, CDR1 LNHNV and CDR2 YYDKDF (reference sequence). The J segment lost 7 bases and the V segment lost 0 bases, leaving 7 bases of the junction unmatched. This CDR3 is CATSRELVQGGTQYF. The CDR3 DNA reads as TGTGCCACCAGCAGAGAATTAGTACAGGGGGGGACCCAGTACTTC.

V is TRBV7-2 and J is TRBJ1-6, with a tentative D call TRBD1 (5 bases). The V end lost 2 bases, the J end lost 3 bases, and 14 bases lay between the germline ends. The germline gives CDR1 SGHTA, CDR2 FQGNSA. This CDR3 is 17 amino acids long. DNA of the CDR3: TGTGCCAGCAGCTTAATTAGGGGAGGAGGCTATAATTCACCCCTCCACTTT. Translating gives CASSLIRGGGYNSPLHF.

The rearrangement links TRBV10-2 to TRBJ1-5; no clear D gene. V gave up 4 bases and J gave up 5 bases, with 6 bases separating them. The CDR3 length is 12 residues. CDR1 and CDR2 (germline): WSHSY, SAAADI. As DNA, the CDR3 is TGCGCCAGCAGTGTTCCGGATCAGCCCCAGCATTTT. It codes for CASSVPDQPQHF.

The genes are TRBV7-8 and TRBJ2-3, with TRBD1 identical over 9 bases. Trimming took 4 bases from V and 8 from J; bases not matched to a gene: 10. The CDR3 contains 15 residues. Germline V CDR1 and CDR2: SGHVS, FQNEAQ. In DNA, the CDR3 is TGTGCCAGCAGCTCCCGCCGGGACAGGGAAGTTACGCAGTATTTT. Encoded protein: CASSSRRDREVTQYF.

The CDR3 DNA reads TGTGCCAGCAGCTTCCGACAGGGGACTGGAAACACCATATATTTT. It codes for CASSFRQGTGNTIYF. The chain links TRBV7-2 to TRBJ1-3, with 8 bases fitting TRBD1. Germline V gives CDR1 SGHTA, CDR2 FQGNSA. V trimming: 3 bases; J trimming: 2 bases; junction bases outside the gene matches: 3. This CDR3 comprises 15 residues.

The chain is built from TRBV5-1 and TRBJ2-7; tentative D call: TRBD2 (6 bases). V was shortened by 7 bases and J by 0 bases, with 20 bases between the two germline ends. Germline CDR1 and CDR2: SGHRS and YFSETQ. The CDR3 covers 16 residues. DNA of the CDR3: TGCGCCAGCCACCGGGCGGCGGGAACTAGCTCCTACGAGCAGTACTTC. Amino acids: CASHRAAGTSSYEQYF.

This clone turned up a few times. J is TRBJ1-2 and V is TRBV9; D is perhaps TRBD1 (5 bases). The V end was cut by 2 bases, the J end by 0 bases, with 20 bases between. CDR3 size: 18 residues. Germline CDR1 reads SGDLS; CDR2 reads YYNGEE. In nucleotides, the CDR3 is TGTGCCAGCAGCGTTTCGGGGACTTCAGTTTTAGCTAACTATGGCTACACCTTC. Translating it yields CASSVSGTSVLANYGYTF.

J is TRBJ2-1 and V is TRBV28; D unclear. The CDR3 has 15 residues. Germline loops: CDR1 MDHEN, CDR2 SYDVKM. The V and J ends lost 5 bases and 9 bases respectively, with 20 bases between them. The CDR3 nucleotides read TGTGCCAGCAGTCCCCCACGTGGGCCGAAGGGTGAGCAGTTCTTC. Translating it yields CASSPPRGPKGEQFF.

This sequence joins TRBV7-6 and TRBJ2-1; unclear D gene. The CDR3 loop spans 14 amino acids. Germline CDR1 SGHVS, CDR2 FNYEAQ. Trimming left V 5 bases short and J 5 bases short, with 13 bases between. The CDR3 loop reads CASSALILNNEQFF. The CDR3 DNA reads as TGTGCCAGCAGCGCCTTAATCCTTAACAATGAGCAGTTCTTC.

This clone occurred a few times. CDR3: CASIPGPGNTGELFF. The CDR3 DNA follows: TGTGCCAGCATCCCAGGCCCGGGAAACACCGGGGAGCTGTTTTTT. The chain combines TRBV7-6 with TRBJ2-2; D is possibly TRBD2 (5 bases). V shed 7 bases and J shed 2 bases, with 14 bases lying between them. CDR3 size: 15 residues. CDR1 and CDR2 from the germline V gene are SGHVS and FNYEAQ. Full variable domain (outside the CDR3, taken from reference TRBV7-6 and TRBJ2-2): GAGVSQSPRYKVTKRGQDVALRCDPISGHVSLYWYRQALGQGPEFLTYFNYEAQQDKSGLPNDRFSAERPEGSISTLTIQRTEQRDSAMYRCASIPGPGNTGELFFGEGSRLTVL.

This clone came up a few times. The chain combines TRBV10-3 with TRBJ2-7, with 9 bases identical to TRBD1. CDR3 length: 14 amino acids. V shed 2 bases, J shed 3 bases, and the junction held 2 bases outside the gene matches. The germline V gene encodes CDR1 ENHRY and CDR2 SYGVKD. In DNA form, the CDR3 reads TGTGCCATCAGTGAGACAGGGGGCAACTACGAGCAGTACTTC. This gives the protein CAISETGGNYEQYF.

This clone was recorded only once. Other DNA sequences within the sample encode an identical CDR3. The V and J genes are TRBV29-1 and TRBJ1-5; a possible D gene is TRBD1 (5 bases). V lost 7 bases, J lost 4 bases, and 11 bases lay in between. This CDR3 spans 12 amino acids. In germline, CDR1 is SQVTM, CDR2 ANQGSEA. The CDR3 loop is CSASEGNQPQHF. The CDR3 DNA is TGCAGCGCTTCAGAGGGGAATCAGCCCCAGCATTTT.